This TCR beta chain was recovered during a study of shared clonotypes between healthy human individuals. Study summary: Each donor's CD4 naive and CD4 memory cells filled three plates apiece, CD8 naive two, and CD8 memory one. Study-level points and caveats: Clonotypes that were shared across four donors made up roughly 5% of naive CD4 clonotypes. All-four-donor shared clonotypes had higher generation probabilities than non-shared clonotypes did.

The study separated CD4+ cells into CD45RA+ naive and CD45RA-negative memory subsets. On this clone itself: The antigen remains undetermined.

The V end lost 6 bases, the J end lost 7 bases, and 16 bases lay between the germline ends. The CDR3 has 14 amino acids. The germline V gene has CDR1 WNHNN and CDR2 SYGVQD (reference sequence). Here immunoSEQ multiplex PCR was the method, and the copy in TCRdb shows in-frame clones only, minus some. The repertoire holds over a million clones, with around 82% as singletons. The rearrangement uses TRBV10-1 and TRBJ2-1; TRBD1 is a possible D gene (6 bases). The TCR comes from a man between 18 and 29 years old in good health. Some clones in this sample may be carry-over from other donors' samples. The sequencing sample was made of memory CD4+ T cells from PBMCs. Subset here: CD45RA-negative fraction. The CDR3 region is CASRQGALENEQFF. CDR3 coding DNA: TGCGCCAGCAGACAGGGAGCGCTGGAGAATGAGCAGTTCTTC.